A selection of T cell receptor beta chains follows, all from one sample in a study of control samples from healthy donors and cancer patients. Only in-frame clones appear in the TCRdb table, and some are missing; sequencing was by immunoSEQ multiplex PCR. Among roughly 60,000 clones listed, about 93% were seen once. What was sequenced was blood. Receptors were obtained from a man aged 25-45 years in good health. CDR3s include the opening cysteine and the closing phenylalanine or tryptophan. Fields, in order: CDR3 length, V gene, clone size, J gene, D gene, CDR3 protein, CDR3 DNA. The D gene is left open where the match is weak. Some rows mark clone size as missing; the rest say once, few, many or name a class of expanded clone.

>15|TRBV6-2/TRBV6-3|once|TRBJ1-5|TRBD1
CASSNTGGADQPQHF
TGTGCCAGCAGTAACACAGGGGGCGCTGATCAGCCCCAGCATTTT
>14|TRBV6-6|.|TRBJ2-1|.
CASSFGTGNSEQFF
TGTGCCAGCAGTTTCGGCACCGGGAATAGCGAGCAGTTCTTC
>14|TRBV7-2|.|TRBJ1-5|.
CASSLFPGNQPQHF
TGTGCCAGCAGCTTATTTCCTGGCAATCAGCCCCAGCATTTT
>16|TRBV6-1|once|TRBJ2-1|.
CASSEGSPTLGNEQFF
TGTGCCAGCAGTGAGGGAAGCCCCACCTTAGGCAATGAGCAGTTCTTC
>13|TRBV28|.|TRBJ1-2|.
CASTVPGTNGYTF
TGTGCCAGCACCGTCCCCGGGACAAATGGCTACACCTTC
>15|TRBV7-6|few|TRBJ1-5|.
CASSLGSGVNQPQHF
TGTGCCAGCAGCTTAGGGTCAGGGGTGAATCAGCCCCAGCATTTT
>15|TRBV7-2|once|TRBJ2-7|TRBD2
CASSSGTSVTYEQYF
TGTGCCAGCAGCTCCGGGACTAGCGTGACCTACGAGCAGTACTTC
>15|TRBV19|.|TRBJ1-2|.
CASRPVAVANYGYTF
TGTGCCAGTAGACCGGTCGCAGTAGCTAACTATGGCTACACCTTC
>14|TRBV9|.|TRBJ1-2|TRBD1
CASSARDRASGYTF
TGTGCCAGCAGCGCAAGGGACAGGGCGTCTGGCTACACCTTC
>14|TRBV18|.|TRBJ1-2|.
CASSPPDRMDGYTF
TGTGCCAGCTCACCACCCGACAGGATGGATGGCTACACCTTC
>13|TRBV28|.|TRBJ2-3|.
CASSPGSPDTQYF
TGTGCCAGCAGTCCCGGGTCACCAGATACGCAGTATTTT
>12|TRBV6-5|.|TRBJ2-5|.
CASGPPPGAQYF
TGTGCCAGCGGACCTCCGCCAGGGGCCCAGTACTTC
>13|TRBV28|.|TRBJ2-7|TRBD1
CASKGQGSYEQYF
TGTGCCAGCAAGGGACAGGGGTCCTACGAGCAGTACTTC
>13|TRBV6-4|few|TRBJ2-3|.
CASSEGGTDTQYF
TGTGCCAGCAGTGAGGGGGGCACAGATACGCAGTATTTT
>15|TRBV2|.|TRBJ2-3|TRBD1
CASSEGTVDPDTQYF
TGTGCCAGCAGTGAGGGGACAGTCGACCCAGATACGCAGTATTTT
>16|TRBV25-1|once|TRBJ1-5|.
CASSELGREDNQPQHF
TGTGCCAGCAGTGAGCTAGGGAGGGAAGACAATCAGCCCCAGCATTTT
>15|TRBV6-5|.|TRBJ1-1|TRBD1
CASRPYTGDNTEAFF
TGTGCCAGCAGACCCTACACAGGGGACAACACTGAAGCTTTCTTT
>16|TRBV6-6|.|TRBJ2-3|.
CASSYSGAGQGDTQYF
TGTGCCAGCAGTTACTCGGGGGCAGGTCAAGGAGATACGCAGTATTTT
>13|TRBV4-3|.|TRBJ1-4|.
CASSQEGGEKLFF
TGCGCCAGCAGCCAAGAGGGGGGTGAAAAACTGTTTTTT
>15|TRBV23-1|.|TRBJ1-1|.
CASSRPLWAGTEAFF
TGCGCCAGCAGTCGACCTTTGTGGGCAGGCACTGAAGCTTTCTTT
>19|TRBV19|.|TRBJ1-6|.
CASSIGAYRESSYNSPLHF
TGTGCCAGTAGTATAGGAGCCTACAGGGAGAGCTCCTATAATTCACCCCTCCACTTT
>16|TRBV5-1|.|TRBJ2-1|.
CASSLGGLSSYNEQFF
TGCGCCAGCAGCTTGGGCGGGTTGAGCTCCTACAATGAGCAGTTCTTC
>14|TRBV5-1|.|TRBJ2-1|TRBD2
CASSLAGGSNEQFF
TGCGCCAGCAGCTTGGCCGGCGGGAGTAATGAGCAGTTCTTC
>15|TRBV2|.|TRBJ2-3|.
CASSYRDSTADTQYF
TGTGCCAGCAGTTACCGGGACTCCACCGCAGATACGCAGTATTTT
>13|TRBV7-9|.|TRBJ1-2|TRBD1
CASSLTGEDGYTF
TGTGCCAGCAGCTTGACAGGGGAGGATGGCTACACCTTC
>15|TRBV18|.|TRBJ2-1|TRBD2
CASSPPRTSGGEQFF
TGTGCCAGCTCACCACCTCGGACTAGCGGGGGGGAGCAGTTCTTC
>13|TRBV18|.|TRBJ1-5|.
CASSPDLNQPQHF
TGTGCCAGCTCACCTGACCTAAATCAGCCCCAGCATTTT
>12|TRBV3-1/TRBV3-2|once|TRBJ2-2|.
CASSPGTGELFF
TGTGCCAGCAGCCCAGGCACCGGGGAGCTGTTTTTT
>16|TRBV3-1/TRBV3-2|.|TRBJ2-1|TRBD2
CASSQVPGGVYNEQFF
TGTGCCAGCAGCCAAGTACCGGGGGGGGTCTACAATGAGCAGTTCTTC
>14|TRBV7-3|.|TRBJ1-2|.
CASSPGTSDYGYTF
TGTGCCAGCAGCCCAGGGACGTCGGACTATGGCTACACCTTC
>15|TRBV10-1|.|TRBJ2-3|.
CASSESLQYTDTQYF
TGCGCCAGCAGTGAGTCGCTACAGTACACAGATACGCAGTATTTT
>14|TRBV6-1|.|TRBJ1-5|.
CASSETRSPGSQHF
TGTGCCAGCAGTGAGACTCGATCACCTGGGTCCCAGCATTTT
>13|TRBV6-6|.|TRBJ1-1|.
CASSYGGSAEAFF
TGTGCCAGCAGTTACGGGGGTAGCGCTGAAGCTTTCTTT
>16|TRBV13|.|TRBJ2-1|TRBD2
CASSKASGRARHEQFF
TGTGCCAGCAGCAAGGCTAGCGGGAGGGCCCGGCATGAGCAGTTCTTC
>15|TRBV7-9|.|TRBJ2-4|TRBD2
CASTNFGGAKNIQYF
TGTGCCAGCACCAATTTCGGGGGGGCCAAAAACATTCAGTACTTC
>12|TRBV30|.|TRBJ2-7|.
CAWSASSLEQYF
TGTGCCTGGAGTGCCTCTAGCTTGGAGCAGTACTTC
>15|TRBV19|once|TRBJ2-1|.
CASSPIGGMFNEQFF
TGTGCCAGTAGTCCCATCGGCGGGATGTTCAATGAGCAGTTCTTC
>14|TRBV6-4|few|TRBJ1-1|.
CASRDTNRPTEAFF
TGTGCCAGCAGGGACACTAACCGGCCCACTGAAGCTTTCTTT
>17|TRBV10-3|.|TRBJ2-7|.
CAIRDPPGGIGSYEQYF
TGTGCCATCAGGGATCCTCCAGGAGGGATTGGGTCCTACGAGCAGTACTTC
>13|TRBV29-1|.|TRBJ2-7|.
CSSRTGAGYEQYF
TGCAGCTCCAGAACCGGGGCTGGCTACGAGCAGTACTTC
>15|TRBV18|.|TRBJ1-1|.
CASSSEGGARTEAFF
TGTGCCAGCTCATCTGAGGGGGGGGCGCGAACTGAAGCTTTCTTT
>15|TRBV6-1|.|TRBJ1-2|TRBD1
CASSEALQGATSYTF
TGTGCCAGCAGTGAAGCTCTTCAGGGGGCTACTTCCTACACCTTC
>12|TRBV7-9|once|TRBJ1-5|.
CASSLAGQPQHF
TGTGCCAGCAGCTTAGCGGGGCAGCCCCAGCATTTT
>16|TRBV6-2/TRBV6-3|.|TRBJ2-1|TRBD1
CASSYPDRGRSGEQFF
TGTGCCAGCAGTTACCCGGACAGGGGGCGGTCTGGTGAGCAGTTCTTC
>14|TRBV5-6|.|TRBJ2-7|.
CASSLVDRPYEQYF
TGTGCCAGCAGCTTGGTTGATAGACCCTACGAGCAGTACTTC
>15|TRBV7-2|.|TRBJ2-3|TRBD1
CASRVTGGGTDTQYF
TGTGCCAGCAGAGTTACAGGGGGCGGCACAGATACGCAGTATTTT
>13|TRBV4-3|once|TRBJ1-5|.
CASSQDQGQPQHF
TGCGCCAGCAGCCAAGATCAGGGACAGCCCCAGCATTTT
>15|TRBV12-5|.|TRBJ1-2|TRBD1
CASGPGQDPRYGYTF
TGTGCTAGTGGTCCCGGACAGGACCCGAGGTATGGCTACACCTTC
>16|TRBV18|once|TRBJ1-1|TRBD1
CASSPAGTGIGTEAFF
TGTGCCAGCTCACCAGCCGGGACAGGGATCGGCACTGAAGCTTTCTTT
>14|TRBV5-6|.|TRBJ1-6|.
CASTWEGFNSPLHF
TGTGCCAGCACCTGGGAAGGATTTAATTCACCCCTCCACTTT
>16|TRBV7-2|.|TRBJ2-3|.
CASSPRTVGRTDTQYF
TGTGCCAGCAGCCCCCGGACGGTCGGGCGCACAGATACGCAGTATTTT
>16|TRBV25-1|.|TRBJ2-7|TRBD1
CASSPTGDRATYEQYF
TGTGCCAGCAGTCCCACCGGGGACAGGGCTACCTACGAGCAGTACTTC
>18|TRBV7-6|.|TRBJ1-4|.
CASSLDPTGGTTNEKLFF
TGTGCCAGCAGCTTAGATCCGACCGGGGGAACAACTAATGAAAAACTGTTTTTT
>13|TRBV6-1|once|TRBJ1-1|.
CASSEVGDTEAFF
TGTGCCAGCAGTGAAGTGGGGGATACTGAAGCTTTCTTT
>14|TRBV4-3|.|TRBJ1-2|TRBD1
CASRGQGALEGYTF
TGCGCCAGCAGAGGACAGGGGGCCTTGGAGGGCTACACCTTC
>16|TRBV4-3|.|TRBJ1-5|.
CASSQIEGISNQPQHF
TGCGCCAGCAGCCAAATCGAGGGGATAAGCAATCAGCCCCAGCATTTT
>16|TRBV13|.|TRBJ1-1|TRBD1
CASSERPGTGNGEAFF
TGTGCCAGCAGCGAACGTCCCGGGACAGGGAATGGAGAAGCTTTCTTT